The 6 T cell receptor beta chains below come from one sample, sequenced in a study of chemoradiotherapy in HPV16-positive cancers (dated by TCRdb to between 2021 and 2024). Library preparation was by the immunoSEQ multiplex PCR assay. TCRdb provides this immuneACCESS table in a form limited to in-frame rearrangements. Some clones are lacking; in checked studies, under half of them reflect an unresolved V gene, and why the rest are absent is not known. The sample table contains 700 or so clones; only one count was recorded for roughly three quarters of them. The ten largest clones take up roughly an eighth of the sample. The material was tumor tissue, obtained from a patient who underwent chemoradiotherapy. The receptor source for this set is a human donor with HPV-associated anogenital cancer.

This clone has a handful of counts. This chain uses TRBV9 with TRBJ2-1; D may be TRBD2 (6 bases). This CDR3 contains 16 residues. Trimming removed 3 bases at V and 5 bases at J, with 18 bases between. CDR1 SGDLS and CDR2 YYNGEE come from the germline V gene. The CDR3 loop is CASSAYLGGEDNEQFF. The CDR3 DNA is TGTGCCAGCAGCGCCTACCTGGGGGGAGAGGACAATGAGCAGTTCTTC. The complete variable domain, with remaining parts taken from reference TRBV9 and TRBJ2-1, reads DSGVTQTPKHLITATGQRVTLRCSPRSGDLSVYWYQQSLDQGLQFLIQYYNGEERAKGNILERFSAQQFPDLHSELNLSSLELGDSALYFCASSAYLGGEDNEQFFGPGTRLTVL.

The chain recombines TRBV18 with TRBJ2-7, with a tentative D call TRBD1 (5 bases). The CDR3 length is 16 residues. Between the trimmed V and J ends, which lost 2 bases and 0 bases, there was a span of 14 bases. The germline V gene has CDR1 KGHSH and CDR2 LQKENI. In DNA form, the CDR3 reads TGTGCCAGCTCACCATACAGGCCCCCCAACTCCTACGAGCAGTACTTC. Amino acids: CASSPYRPPNSYEQYF.

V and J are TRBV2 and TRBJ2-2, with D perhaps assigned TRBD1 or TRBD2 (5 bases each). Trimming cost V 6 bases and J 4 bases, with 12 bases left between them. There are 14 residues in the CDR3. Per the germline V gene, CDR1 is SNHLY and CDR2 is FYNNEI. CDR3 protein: CASRADTRTGELFF. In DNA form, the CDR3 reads TGTGCCAGCAGAGCGGACACACGCACCGGGGAGCTGTTTTTT.

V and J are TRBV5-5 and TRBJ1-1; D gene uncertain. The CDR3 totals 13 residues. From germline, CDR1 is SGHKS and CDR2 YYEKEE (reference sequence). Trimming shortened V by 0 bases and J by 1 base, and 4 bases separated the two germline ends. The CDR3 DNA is TGTGCCAGCAGCTTGGAGGGGAACACTGAAGCTTTCTTT. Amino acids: CASSLEGNTEAFF.

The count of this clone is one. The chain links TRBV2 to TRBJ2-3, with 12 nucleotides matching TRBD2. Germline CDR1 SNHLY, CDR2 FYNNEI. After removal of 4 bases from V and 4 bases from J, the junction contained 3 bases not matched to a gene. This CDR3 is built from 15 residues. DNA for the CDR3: TGTGCCAGCAGTGGCACTAGCGGGAGGTCAGATACGCAGTATTTT. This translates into CASSGTSGRSDTQYF. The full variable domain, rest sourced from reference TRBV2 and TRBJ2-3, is EPEVTQTPSHQVTQMGQEVILRCVPISNHLYFYWYRQILGQKVEFLVSFYNNEISEKSEIFDDQFSVERPDGSNFTLKIRSTKLEDSAMYFCASSGTSGRSDTQYFGPGTRLTVL.

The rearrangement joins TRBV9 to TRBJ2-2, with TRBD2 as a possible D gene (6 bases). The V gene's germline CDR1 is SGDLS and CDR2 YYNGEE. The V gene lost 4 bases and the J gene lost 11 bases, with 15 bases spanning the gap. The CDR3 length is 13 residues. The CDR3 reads CASSSYGTPELFF. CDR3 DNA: TGTGCCAGCAGCAGTTACGGGACTCCCGAGCTGTTTTTT.